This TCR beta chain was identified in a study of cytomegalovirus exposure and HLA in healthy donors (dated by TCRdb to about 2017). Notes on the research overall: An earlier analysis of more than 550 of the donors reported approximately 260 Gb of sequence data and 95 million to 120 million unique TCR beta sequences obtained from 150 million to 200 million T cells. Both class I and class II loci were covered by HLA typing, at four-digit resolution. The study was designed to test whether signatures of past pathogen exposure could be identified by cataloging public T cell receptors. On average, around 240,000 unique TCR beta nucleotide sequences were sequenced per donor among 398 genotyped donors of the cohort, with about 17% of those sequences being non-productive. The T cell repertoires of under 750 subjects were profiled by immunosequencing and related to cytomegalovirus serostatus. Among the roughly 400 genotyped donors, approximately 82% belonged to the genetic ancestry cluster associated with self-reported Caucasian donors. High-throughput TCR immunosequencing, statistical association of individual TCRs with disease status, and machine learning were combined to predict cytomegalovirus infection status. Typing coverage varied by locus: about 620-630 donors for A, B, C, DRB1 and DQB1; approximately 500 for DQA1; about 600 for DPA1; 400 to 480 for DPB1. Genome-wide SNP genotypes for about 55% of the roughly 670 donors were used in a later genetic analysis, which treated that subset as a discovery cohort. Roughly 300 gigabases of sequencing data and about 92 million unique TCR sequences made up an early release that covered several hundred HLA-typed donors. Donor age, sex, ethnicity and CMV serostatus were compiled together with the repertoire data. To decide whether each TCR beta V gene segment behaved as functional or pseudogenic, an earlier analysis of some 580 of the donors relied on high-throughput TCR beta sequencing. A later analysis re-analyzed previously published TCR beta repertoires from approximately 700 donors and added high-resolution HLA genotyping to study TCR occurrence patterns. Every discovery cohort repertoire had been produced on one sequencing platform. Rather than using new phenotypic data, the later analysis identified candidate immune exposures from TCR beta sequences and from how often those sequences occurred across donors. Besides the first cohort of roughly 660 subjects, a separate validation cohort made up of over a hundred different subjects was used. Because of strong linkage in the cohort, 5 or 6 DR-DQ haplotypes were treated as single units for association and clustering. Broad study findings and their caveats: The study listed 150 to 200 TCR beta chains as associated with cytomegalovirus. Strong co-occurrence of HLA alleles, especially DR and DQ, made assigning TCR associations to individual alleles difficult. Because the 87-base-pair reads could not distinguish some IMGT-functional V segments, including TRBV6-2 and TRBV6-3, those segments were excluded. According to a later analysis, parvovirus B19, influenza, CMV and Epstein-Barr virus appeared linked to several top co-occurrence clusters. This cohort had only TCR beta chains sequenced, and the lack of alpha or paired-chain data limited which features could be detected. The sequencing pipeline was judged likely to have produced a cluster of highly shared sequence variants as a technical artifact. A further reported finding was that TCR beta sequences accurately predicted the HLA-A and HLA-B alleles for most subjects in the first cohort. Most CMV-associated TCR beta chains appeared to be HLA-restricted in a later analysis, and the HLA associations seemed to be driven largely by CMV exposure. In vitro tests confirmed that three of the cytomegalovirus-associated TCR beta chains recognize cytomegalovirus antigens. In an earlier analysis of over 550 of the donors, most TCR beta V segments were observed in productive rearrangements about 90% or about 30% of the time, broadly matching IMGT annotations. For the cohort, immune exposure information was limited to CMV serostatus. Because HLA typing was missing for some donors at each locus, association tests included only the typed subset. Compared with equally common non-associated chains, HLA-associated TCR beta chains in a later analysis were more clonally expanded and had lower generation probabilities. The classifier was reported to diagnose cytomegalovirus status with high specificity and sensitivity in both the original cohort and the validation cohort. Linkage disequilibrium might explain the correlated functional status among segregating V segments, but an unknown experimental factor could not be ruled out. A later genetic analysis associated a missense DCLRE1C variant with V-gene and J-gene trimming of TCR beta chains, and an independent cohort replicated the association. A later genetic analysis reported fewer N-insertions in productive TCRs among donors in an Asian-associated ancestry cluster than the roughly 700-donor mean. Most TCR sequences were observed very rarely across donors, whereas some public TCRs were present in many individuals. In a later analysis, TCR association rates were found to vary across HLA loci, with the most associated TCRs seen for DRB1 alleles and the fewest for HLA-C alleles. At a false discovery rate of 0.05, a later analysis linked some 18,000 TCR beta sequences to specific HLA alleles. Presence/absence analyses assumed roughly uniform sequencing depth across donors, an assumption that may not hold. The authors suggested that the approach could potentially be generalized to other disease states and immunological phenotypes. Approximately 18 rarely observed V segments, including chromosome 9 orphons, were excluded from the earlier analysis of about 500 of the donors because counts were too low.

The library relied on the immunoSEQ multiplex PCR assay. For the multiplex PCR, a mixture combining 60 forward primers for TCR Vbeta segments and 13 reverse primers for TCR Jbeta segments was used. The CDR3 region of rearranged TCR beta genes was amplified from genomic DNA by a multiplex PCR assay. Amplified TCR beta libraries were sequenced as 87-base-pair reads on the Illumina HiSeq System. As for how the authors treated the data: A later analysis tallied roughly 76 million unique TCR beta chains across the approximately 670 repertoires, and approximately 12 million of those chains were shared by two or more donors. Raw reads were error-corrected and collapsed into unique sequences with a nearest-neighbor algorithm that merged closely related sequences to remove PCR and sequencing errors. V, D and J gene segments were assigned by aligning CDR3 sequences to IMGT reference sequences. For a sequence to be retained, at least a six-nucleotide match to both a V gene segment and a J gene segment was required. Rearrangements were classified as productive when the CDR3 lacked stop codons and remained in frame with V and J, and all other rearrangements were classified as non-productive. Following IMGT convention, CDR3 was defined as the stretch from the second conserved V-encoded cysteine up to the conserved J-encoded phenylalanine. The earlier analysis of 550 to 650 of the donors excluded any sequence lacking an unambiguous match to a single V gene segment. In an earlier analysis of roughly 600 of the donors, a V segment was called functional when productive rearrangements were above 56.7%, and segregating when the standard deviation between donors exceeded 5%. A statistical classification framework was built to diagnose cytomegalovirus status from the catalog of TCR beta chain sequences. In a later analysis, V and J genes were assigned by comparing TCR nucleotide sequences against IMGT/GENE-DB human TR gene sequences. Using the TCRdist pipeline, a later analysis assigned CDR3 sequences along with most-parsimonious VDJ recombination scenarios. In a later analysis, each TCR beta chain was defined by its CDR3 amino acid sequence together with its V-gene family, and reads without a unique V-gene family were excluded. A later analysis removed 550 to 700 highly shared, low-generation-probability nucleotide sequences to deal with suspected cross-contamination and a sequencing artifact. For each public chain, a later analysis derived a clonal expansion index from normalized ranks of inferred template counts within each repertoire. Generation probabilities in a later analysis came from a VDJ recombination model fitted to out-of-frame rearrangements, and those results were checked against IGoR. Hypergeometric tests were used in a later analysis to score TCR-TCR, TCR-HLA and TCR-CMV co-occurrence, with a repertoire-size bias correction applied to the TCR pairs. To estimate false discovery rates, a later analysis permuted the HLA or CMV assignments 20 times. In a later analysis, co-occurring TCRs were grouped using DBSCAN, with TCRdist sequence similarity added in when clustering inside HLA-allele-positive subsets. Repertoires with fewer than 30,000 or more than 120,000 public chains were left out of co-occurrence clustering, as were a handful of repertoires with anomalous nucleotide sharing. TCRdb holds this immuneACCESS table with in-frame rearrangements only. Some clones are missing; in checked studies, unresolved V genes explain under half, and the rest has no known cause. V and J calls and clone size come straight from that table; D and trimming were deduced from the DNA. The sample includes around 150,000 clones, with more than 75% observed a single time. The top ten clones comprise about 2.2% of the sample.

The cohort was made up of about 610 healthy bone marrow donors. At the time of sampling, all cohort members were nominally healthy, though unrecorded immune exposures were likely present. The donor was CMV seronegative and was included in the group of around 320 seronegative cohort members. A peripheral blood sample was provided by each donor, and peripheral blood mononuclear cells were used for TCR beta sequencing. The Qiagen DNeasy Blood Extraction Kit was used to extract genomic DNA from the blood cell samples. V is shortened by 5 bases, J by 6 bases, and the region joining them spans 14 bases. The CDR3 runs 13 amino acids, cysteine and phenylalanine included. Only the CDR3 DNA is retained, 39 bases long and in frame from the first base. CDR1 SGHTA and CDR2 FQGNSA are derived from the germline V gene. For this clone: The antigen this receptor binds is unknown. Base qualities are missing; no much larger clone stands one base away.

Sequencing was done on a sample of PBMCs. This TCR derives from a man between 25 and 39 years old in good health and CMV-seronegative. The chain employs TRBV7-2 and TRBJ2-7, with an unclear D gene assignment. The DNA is TGTGCCAGCAGCGAAACCTTGAGGCGCGAGCAGTACTTC. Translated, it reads CASSETLRREQYF.